The source of this T cell receptor beta chain is a study of T cell responses to AZD1222 COVID-19 vaccine (dated by TCRdb to the early 2020s). As for the study more broadly: A total of about 250 trial participants underwent TCR sequencing, of whom approximately 200 had received two doses of AZD1222 and approximately 25 had received two doses of the MenACWY control vaccine. Trial participants were enrolled into age subgroups of 18-55, 56-69 and 70-plus years, which contained about 150, 28 and 57 TCR-sequenced participants, respectively.

With regard to this clone: Its target antigen remains unknown. Base qualities are missing; no much larger clone stands one base away.

As encoded in the germline V gene (reference sequence), CDR1 is SGHNT while CDR2 is YYREEE. V loses 3 bases of germline sequence and J loses 0 bases, and the interval between the two ends is 13 bases. Spanning cysteine to phenylalanine, the CDR3 consists of 15 amino acids. The read is trimmed to its CDR3 DNA, 45 bases read in frame from base 1. Reading the label with the study, this specimen's time point is: baseline before first vaccination. Sample treatment or condition, as interpreted from the label and publication: meningococcal conjugate vaccine given as trial control. Samples from vaccinated people were obtained from the UK trials COV001 and COV002, which included a single-blind randomized controlled phase 2/3 trial of AZD1222 (ChAdOx1 nCoV-19) in healthy adults. For TCRbeta chain sequencing, PBMC samples from trial participants were taken at day 0 and at day 28 after the second dose. Overall results and qualifications from the work: Participants were mostly white British, with more females than males. The authors suggested clonal diversity may have been underestimated. In the small 56-69-year group, the increase in depth fell short of significance, most likely because of low power. Because no day 14 peak-response samples were available, repertoires were characterized only after the peak T cell response. Reportedly, close to half of the unique spike-specific TCRs recognized epitopes lying outside the regions that are mutated in the B.1.351 and B.1.1.7 variants. Only six or seven AZD1222 recipients were SARS-CoV-2 seropositive at baseline, limiting conclusions about previously exposed vaccinees. After two AZD1222 doses, spike-specific TCR breadth and depth were significantly higher than at day 0 and than in MenACWY recipients. Vaccine-associated CD4 TCRs spanned the whole spike protein, with dominant responses in regions 160-218 and 743-854.

The CDR3 regions of human TCRbeta chains were subjected to immunosequencing. From the authors' description of their analysis: Repertoire TCRs were checked for matches against a reference library of SARS-CoV-2-specific TCRs that had been generated using the MIRA antigen-specificity platform. Breadth was defined as the fraction of unique TCRs that were SARS-CoV-2-associated. Depth was defined as the fraction of total T cells that were SARS-CoV-2-associated. Using the MIRA data, every spike-specific TCR was mapped to the spike region that the TCR reacted to and assigned to either a CD4 or a CD8 class. Log10-transformed breadth and depth values were compared by one-way ANOVA with Sidak's multiple comparisons tests. TCRdb obtained this table from immuneACCESS and retained in-frame rearrangements with V and J assigned. These tables miss some clones; where compared with another copy, unresolved V genes account for less than half of the shortfall, and the remainder is unexplained. V and J calls plus clone size are reproduced from that table; the DNA served to infer D and trimming. Present in this sample are roughly 120,000 clones, 80% to 90% of which were seen just once. Under 20% of the sample is in the top ten clones.

The sequence derives from an adult in good health. This specimen consisted of peripheral blood, obtained on day 0 of MenACWY control vaccination. Recombination joined TRBV5-4 with TRBJ2-7; the D region possibly corresponds to TRBD2 (6 bases align). The CDR3 region: CASSSRDFGSYEQYF. The nucleotide sequence reads as follows: TGTGCCAGCAGCTCGCGGGACTTCGGCTCCTACGAGCAGTACTTC. Reference TRBV5-4 and TRBJ2-7 genes cover what lies past the CDR3, so the full variable domain is ETGVTQSPTHLIKTRGQQVTLRCSSQSGHNTVSWYQQALGQGPQFIFQYYREEENGRGNFPPRFSGLQFPNYSSELNVNALELDDSALYLCASSSRDFGSYEQYFGPGTRLTVT.